This TCR beta chain was identified in a study of blood T cells in healthy people across ages. Study-level points and caveats: Considered underestimates were the diversity estimates obtained from one million T cells.

Each of the donors had roughly 9.7 milliliters of peripheral blood drawn into EDTA-treated Vacutainer tubes. With respect to this clonotype: Its antigen is still unknown.

Using a J-beta primer mix together with a sample-barcoded 5' primer, a second PCR was run for roughly 7 to 11 cycles. Every sample gave at least 2.5 million paired-end reads containing CDR3. TCRdb reprocessed the 5' RACE reads with MiXCR, giving one entry per CDR3 protein. Among 1.8 million or so distinct CDR3 sequences, around 40% were seen once, and the ten largest hold 23%. Trimming shortened V by 4 bases and J by 1 base, and 14 bases separated the two germline ends. Germline V CDR1 and CDR2: SGHAT, FQDESV (reference sequence). The CDR3 runs to 16 residues. This clonotype was obtained from a human donor in good health. The specimen sequenced was blood. The rearrangement uses TRBV11-1 and TRBJ2-1, with D hard to call. The CDR3 DNA follows: TGTGCCAGCAGCTCGCCGGGCCGAGGATCCTACAATGAGCAGTTCTTC. This encodes CASSSPGRGSYNEQFF. The full variable domain, completed using reference TRBV11-1 and TRBJ2-1, is EAEVAQSPRYKITEKSQAVAFWCDPISGHATLYWYRQILGQGPELLVQFQDESVVDDSQLPKDRFSAERLKGVDSTLKIQPAELGDSAMYLCASSSPGRGSYNEQFFGPGTRLTVL.